Below are 15 T cell receptor beta chains sequenced from a single sample in a study of T cells after yellow fever vaccination. TCRdb used MiXCR to reprocess the 5' RACE reads, holding one entry per CDR3 protein. The table records around 100,000 distinct CDR3 sequences, 8.4% of them present only once. Sequencing used CD8+ T cells sorted from PBMCs, obtained 45 days after the yellow fever booster vaccination. The receptors come from a man between 25 and 39 years old who received the YFV17D yellow fever vaccine.

Of note for this clonotype: A single base separates this from a much larger clone, so it may be a read error. This rearrangement joins TRBV29-1 to TRBJ2-3; no clear D. This CDR3 region has 13 residues. The germline CDR1 and CDR2 sequences are SQVTM and ANQGSEA. Trimming took 4 bases from V and 5 from J, leaving 13 bases between them. The CDR3 loop reads CSVAPEFLDTQYF. CDR3 in DNA: TGCAGCGTTGCGCCGGAGTTTTTAGATACGCAGTATTTT.

This clonotype was counted only a few times. The rearrangement joins TRBV20-1 to TRBJ2-1; TRBD2 matches 8 bases. There are 13 residues in the CDR3. Unmatched junction bases numbered 8, after V lost 5 bases and J lost 8 bases. Per germline, CDR1 DFQATT and CDR2 SNEGSKA (reference sequence). CDR3 sequence: CSAAPGLGYEQFF. CDR3 DNA: TGCAGTGCTGCTCCGGGACTAGGTTATGAGCAGTTCTTC.

The chain combines TRBV5-1 with TRBJ2-7; possibly TRBD2 for D (6 bases). In germline, CDR1 is SGHRS, CDR2 YFSETQ. The CDR3 length is 15 residues. V was cut by 0 bases and J by 5 bases, with 15 bases left in between. CDR3 sequence (DNA): TGCGCCAGCAGCTTGGTTGAGGCTGGACTAAACGAGCAGTACTTC. Its protein product is CASSLVEAGLNEQYF.

V usage is TRBV20-1 and J usage is TRBJ2-2, with TRBD2 matching 7 bases. Germline-derived CDR1 and CDR2 are DFQATT and SNEGSKA (reference sequence). V trimming: 0 bases; J trimming: 3 bases; junction bases outside the gene matches: 10. The CDR3 has 17 residues. CDR3 sequence (DNA): TGCAGTGCTAGAGACCGACTAACGGGAGGATACACCGGGGAGCTGTTTTTT. Translating it yields CSARDRLTGGYTGELFF.

This clonotype appeared many times. The chain combines TRBV6-2 or TRBV6-3 with TRBJ2-6, with D uncertain. Germline lookup yields CDR1 MNHEY and CDR2 SVGEGT. V was trimmed by 6 bases and J by 2 bases, leaving 11 bases between them. This CDR3 is built from 15 residues. CDR3 coding DNA: TGTGCCAGCAGCTACGTAATCACTGGGGCCAACGTCCTGACTTTC. Its translation: CASSYVITGANVLTF.

The genes are TRBV7-2 and TRBJ2-3; TRBD2 matches at 12 bases. Germline V lookup: CDR1 SGHTA, CDR2 FQGNSA. V lost 1 base, J lost 2 bases, and 4 bases stayed unmatched. The CDR3 is 17 residues long. The CDR3 loop is CASSLGLAGAFTDTQYF. The CDR3, as DNA: TGTGCCAGCAGCTTAGGACTAGCGGGAGCCTTCACAGATACGCAGTATTTT. The full variable domain, completed using reference TRBV7-2 and TRBJ2-3, is GAGVSQSPSNKVTEKGKDVELRCDPISGHTALYWYRQSLGQGLEFLIYFQGNSAPDKSGLPSDRFSAERTGGSVSTLTIQRTQQEDSAVYLCASSLGLAGAFTDTQYFGPGTRLTVL.

This clonotype was seen only a few times. This chain links TRBV12-3 or TRBV12-4 with TRBJ2-4; D not certain. Trimming took 8 bases from V and 3 from J, leaving 11 bases between them. This CDR3 is built from 13 residues. In DNA form, the CDR3 reads TGTGCCAGCCTTTTGTGGGGCAAAAACATTCAGTACTTC. This codes for CASLLWGKNIQYF.

At least ten counts were recorded for this clonotype. The rearrangement links TRBV6-5 to TRBJ2-7; D is tentatively TRBD1 or TRBD2 (6 bases each). The V end was cut by 4 bases, the J end by 3 bases, with 10 bases between. The CDR3 covers 13 residues. Per germline, CDR1 MNHEY and CDR2 SVGAGI. The CDR3 region is CASSWGANYEQYF. The DNA for the CDR3 is TGTGCCAGCAGTTGGGGGGCAAACTACGAGCAGTACTTC.

The table lists this clonotype with many counts. This chain joins TRBV12-3 or TRBV12-4 and TRBJ2-7; no reliable D call. The CDR3 has 12 residues. V was cut by 3 bases and J by 7 bases, with 10 bases left in between. The CDR3 is CASSFPAGEQYF. The CDR3 DNA reads as TGTGCCAGCAGTTTTCCGGCTGGGGAGCAGTACTTC.

This clonotype has only a few counts. The chain joins TRBV5-1 to TRBJ1-5, with D possibly TRBD1 on 5 matching bases. Trimming removed 1 base at V and 7 bases at J, with 18 bases between. Germline values: CDR1 SGHRS, CDR2 YFSETQ. This CDR3 has 16 residues. As DNA, the CDR3 is TGCGCCAGCAGCTTGCTAGGGCTGGGGGATGGCCAGCCCCAGCATTTT. Translating it yields CASSLLGLGDGQPQHF.

In its sample, this clonotype was seen many times. The rearrangement links TRBV12-3 or TRBV12-4 to TRBJ2-7, with TRBD2 matching 9 bases. V shed 8 bases, J shed 6 bases, and the junction held 8 bases outside the gene matches. CDR3 size: 13 residues. The CDR3, as DNA: TGTGCCAGCTCGAGACTAGCGGTACGCGAGCAGTACTTC. It is translated as CASSRLAVREQYF.

The rearrangement joins TRBV6-2 or TRBV6-3 to TRBJ2-6; D may be TRBD1 (5 bases). The V and J ends lost 2 bases and 0 bases respectively, with 20 bases between them. The CDR3 loop spans 20 amino acids. Germline V gene data show CDR1 as MNHEY and CDR2 as SVGEGT. This CDR3 is CASSYGQPWQGSSGANVLTF. The DNA for the CDR3 is TGTGCCAGCAGTTACGGGCAGCCCTGGCAGGGTTCCTCTGGGGCCAACGTCCTGACTTTC.

This clonotype was detected ten times or more. The chain combines TRBV29-1 with TRBJ2-2, with D perhaps matching TRBD1 (6 bases). The CDR3 covers 13 residues. Germline assignment: CDR1 SQVTM and CDR2 ANQGSEA. V lost 6 bases to trimming and J lost 5 bases, with 13 bases between them. CDR3 region: CSVPHTGTGELFF. The CDR3, as DNA: TGCAGCGTACCACACACAGGGACCGGGGAGCTGTTTTTT.

This clonotype has at least ten counts. The chain links TRBV27 to TRBJ2-1; a possible D gene is TRBD1 (6 bases). V was pared by 0 bases and J by 5 bases, with 17 bases between. This CDR3 contains 17 residues. The germline V gene has CDR1 MNHEY and CDR2 SMNVEV (reference sequence). Written as DNA, the CDR3 is TGTGCCAGCAGTTTATCGGCGTGGGGGCTTCAGAACAATGAGCAGTTCTTC. It specifies CASSLSAWGLQNNEQFF.

This clonotype was recorded many times. V gene TRBV6-5 combines with J gene TRBJ2-1; D might be TRBD1 (6 bases). Germline CDR1 and CDR2: MNHEY and SVGAGI. This CDR3 comprises 13 residues. V shed 2 bases and J shed 6 bases, with 8 bases lying between them. This CDR3 reads CASSYPGANEQFF. The CDR3 DNA reads as TGTGCCAGCAGTTACCCAGGGGCCAATGAGCAGTTCTTC.